A selection of T cell receptor beta chains follows, all from one sample in a study of blood T cell repertoires in COVID-19. Assay used: immunoSEQ multiplex PCR; TCRdb lists only in-frame clones, some missing. The table includes nearly 250,000 clones, about 84% detected once. The sequenced material came from PBMCs or T cells enriched from blood (not recorded which). Source of these receptors: a woman in her forties or fifties who had recovered from COVID-19. CDR3s include the opening cysteine and the closing phenylalanine or tryptophan.

V: TRBV19
J: TRBJ2-7
length: 13
CDR3: CASSVGGLNEQYF

V: TRBV11-2
J: TRBJ1-1
length: 12
CDR3: CASRSQGLLAFF

V: TRBV29-1
J: TRBJ2-3
length: 14
CDR3: CSLQEDRYTDTQYF

V: TRBV30
J: TRBJ2-3
length: 14
CDR3: CAWSLGTSTDTQYF

V: TRBV4-1
J: TRBJ2-4
length: 15
CDR3: CASSPTDREKNIQYF

V: TRBV27
J: TRBJ1-6
length: 15
CDR3: CASSSRQGVRSPLHF

V: TRBV28
J: TRBJ1-2
length: 12
CDR3: CASSLLQGGYTF

V: TRBV7-9
J: TRBJ1-2
length: 13
CDR3: CASSLREGYGYTF

V: TRBV14
J: TRBJ2-7
length: 18
CDR3: CASSQGVRTGRGPYEQYF

V: TRBV2
J: TRBJ1-1
length: 15
CDR3: CASRRIHVFIAEAFF

V: TRBV7-9
J: TRBJ2-5
length: 13
CDR3: CASSYLTGETQYF

V: TRBV9
J: TRBJ1-1
length: 13
CDR3: CASSGTGGREAFF

V: TRBV9
J: TRBJ2-7
length: 15
CDR3: CASSLGQGPVYEQYF

V: TRBV5-1
J: TRBJ2-1
length: 14
CDR3: CASSFRLAGNEQFF

V: TRBV5-1
J: TRBJ2-1
length: 13
CDR3: CASSRREGGEQFF

V: TRBV19
J: TRBJ1-1
length: 13
CDR3: CASSSQINTEAFF

V: TRBV7-2
J: TRBJ2-5
length: 15
CDR3: CASSFRGTGGETQYF

V: TRBV19
J: TRBJ1-6
length: 16
CDR3: CASSISHNRGQSPLHF

V: TRBV28
J: TRBJ2-3
length: 15
CDR3: CASTTSGKSTDTQYF

V: TRBV18
J: TRBJ1-3
length: 13
CDR3: CASSPGTEFTIYF

V: TRBV28
J: TRBJ1-5
length: 14
CDR3: CASSLPPGHQPQHF

V: TRBV24-1
J: TRBJ2-2
length: 16
CDR3: CATSGLAGGFTGELFF

V: TRBV5-1
J: TRBJ2-5
length: 16
CDR3: CASSPGLAGFQETQYF

V: TRBV5-6
J: TRBJ1-5
length: 16
CDR3: CASSLRFSGGNQPQHF

V: TRBV7-2
J: TRBJ1-3
length: 14
CDR3: CASSYGGYGNTIYF

V: TRBV24-1
J: TRBJ2-2
length: 13
CDR3: CATSGQGAGELFF

V: TRBV15
J: TRBJ1-5
length: 15
CDR3: CASRKGLESNQPQHF

V: TRBV9
J: TRBJ2-1
length: 14
CDR3: CASSGRTSGREQFF

V: TRBV5-4
J: TRBJ2-7
length: 14
CDR3: CASRRAGGSYEQYF

V: TRBV5-6
J: TRBJ2-4
length: 14
CDR3: CASSPPGAKNIQYF

V: TRBV7-8
J: TRBJ1-2
length: 15
CDR3: CASSLAEGRSYGYTF

V: TRBV6-2/TRBV6-3
J: TRBJ2-3
length: 18
CDR3: CASSYDMWLAGGTDTQYF

V: TRBV4-1
J: TRBJ1-3
length: 15
CDR3: CASSQGQGGGNTIYF

V: TRBV28
J: TRBJ1-3
length: 14
CDR3: CARSLGGGRNTIYF

V: TRBV6-5
J: TRBJ2-7
length: 14
CDR3: CASRGQEISYEQYF

V: TRBV2
J: TRBJ1-2
length: 14
CDR3: CASSEQGASYGYTF

V: TRBV5-1
J: TRBJ1-3
length: 12
CDR3: CASSLAGNTIYF

V: TRBV29-1
J: TRBJ2-5
length: 11
CDR3: CSVANGETQYF

V: TRBV20-1
J: TRBJ2-7
length: 11
CDR3: CSASGRGEQYF

V: TRBV9
J: TRBJ1-2
length: 13
CDR3: CASGQGANYGYTF

V: TRBV5-5
J: TRBJ2-2
length: 15
CDR3: CASSLVLEKAGELFF

V: TRBV7-9
J: TRBJ1-2
length: 15
CDR3: CASSQGTDFNYGYTF